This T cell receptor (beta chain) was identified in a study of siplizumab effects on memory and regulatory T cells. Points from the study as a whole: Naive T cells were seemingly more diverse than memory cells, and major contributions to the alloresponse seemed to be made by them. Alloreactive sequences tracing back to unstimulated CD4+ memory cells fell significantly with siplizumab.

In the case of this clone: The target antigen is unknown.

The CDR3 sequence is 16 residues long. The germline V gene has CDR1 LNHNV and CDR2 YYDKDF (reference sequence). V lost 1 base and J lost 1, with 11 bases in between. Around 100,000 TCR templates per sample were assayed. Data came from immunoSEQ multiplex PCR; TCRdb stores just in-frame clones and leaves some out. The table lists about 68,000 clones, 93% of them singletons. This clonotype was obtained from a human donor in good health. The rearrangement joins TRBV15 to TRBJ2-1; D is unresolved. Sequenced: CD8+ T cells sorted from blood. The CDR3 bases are TGTGCCACCAGCAGAGCTTCGAGCCCGTCCTACAATGAGCAGTTCTTC. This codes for CATSRASSPSYNEQFF.